This T cell receptor (beta chain) was sequenced during a study of identical twins. Each donor was a healthy Caucasian. V was pared by 3 bases and J by 4 bases, with 3 bases of the junction left unmatched. The CDR3 runs to 13 residues. Germline-derived CDR1 and CDR2 are SGHKS and YYEKEE (reference sequence). TCRdb used MiXCR to reprocess the 5' RACE reads, holding one entry per CDR3 protein. Here the sample spans about 900,000 distinct CDR3 sequences, approximately 13% being singletons. Separately, the same data were catalogued under a study of yellow fever vaccine responses in identical twins.

This clonotype was sampled from a woman younger than 35 in good health. Sequenced: PBMCs. This chain uses TRBV5-5 with TRBJ2-5, with 7 positions matching TRBD1. CDR3 nucleotides: TGTGCCAGCAGCTCGTACAGGGGAGAGACCCAGTACTTC. Its protein product is CASSSYRGETQYF.